What follows are 20 T cell receptor beta chains derived from one specimen sequenced in a study of T cell repertoires in cytomegalovirus infection. From the reads, TCRdb called clonotypes with MiXCR, one entry per CDR3 protein. The table shows hundreds of thousands of distinct CDR3 sequences, with around 32% occurring only once. Antigen specificity for these receptors is unknown. The sequencing here drew on cultured PBMCs, taken from culture after CMV antigen stimulation. These receptors were collected from a human donor in good health (CMV status not recorded). Some clones in this sample may be carry-over from other donors' samples.

This chain uses TRBV12-3 or TRBV12-4 with TRBJ2-1, with D unclear. This CDR3 is 13 amino acids long. V was trimmed by 2 bases and J by 8 bases, leaving 10 bases between them. CDR3 nucleotides: TGTGCCAGCAGTTTAACACAGCCCGATGAGCAGTTCTTC. It yields the protein CASSLTQPDEQFF.

The chain carries TRBV6-2 or TRBV6-3 and TRBJ2-5, with 9 bases identical to TRBD2. The CDR3 is 15 residues long. Germline CDR1 reads MNHEY; CDR2 reads SVGEGT. With V trimmed by 2 bases and J by 4 bases, 5 bases remained unmatched. CDR3 sequence reads: CASSYLAGRRETQYF. The CDR3, as DNA: TGTGCCAGCAGTTACCTAGCGGGGAGGCGAGAGACCCAGTACTTC.

This chain links TRBV6-2 or TRBV6-3 with TRBJ2-3, with 7 bases that match TRBD1. CDR3 length: 22 residues. The J segment lost 0 bases and the V segment lost 2 bases, leaving 23 bases of the junction unmatched. Germline V gives CDR1 MNHEY, CDR2 SVGEGT. The CDR3 DNA reads TGTGCCAGCAGTTACGACCCAACCGGGACAGACCGTTCAATCATTAGCACAGATACGCAGTATTTT. As protein: CASSYDPTGTDRSIISTDTQYF.

This clonotype was counted a few times. DNA of the CDR3: TGTGCCAGCAGACGGACAGGCTATAACTATGGCTACACCTTC. As protein: CASRRTGYNYGYTF. V gene TRBV6-5 combines with J gene TRBJ1-2; TRBD1 matches at 7 bases. Trimming at V came to 6 bases and at J to 1 base, leaving 5 bases not matched to a gene. Germline V CDR1 and CDR2: MNHEY, SVGAGI. This CDR3 has 14 residues.

This clonotype has just a few counts. CDR3 in DNA: TGTGCCAGCAGGGCCCGGGACAGTCTCCTCGATAGCAATCAGCCCCAGCATTTT. Translating it yields CASRARDSLLDSNQPQHF. The chain carries TRBV6-2 or TRBV6-3 and TRBJ1-5; 7 positions match TRBD1. J was trimmed by 0 bases and V by 6 bases; bases with no gene match: 14. Germline CDR1 is MNHEY and CDR2 is SVGEGT. This CDR3 region has 18 residues.

This clonotype was recorded at least ten times. The rearrangement joins TRBV7-2 to TRBJ2-1; D is possibly TRBD1 or TRBD2 (5 bases each). Germline CDR1 SGHTA, CDR2 FQGNSA. V dropped 0 bases and J dropped 1 base, with 10 bases sitting between them. The CDR3 totals 16 residues. The CDR3 here is CASSLAGTASYNEQFF. Written as DNA, the CDR3 is TGTGCCAGCAGCTTAGCCGGGACCGCGTCCTACAATGAGCAGTTCTTC.

The V and J genes are TRBV4-1 and TRBJ1-3, with 8 nucleotides matching TRBD1. Germline V gene sequence: CDR1 MGHRA, CDR2 YSYEKL. This CDR3 contains 14 residues. The V gene end was trimmed by 2 bases and the J gene end by 13 bases; junction bases not matched to a gene: 10. CDR3 sequence reads: CASSQPGQAPGIYF. As DNA, the CDR3 is TGCGCCAGCAGCCAACCGGGACAGGCCCCGGGGATATATTTT.

This clonotype was seen only a few times. The chain combines TRBV2 with TRBJ2-7, with D perhaps TRBD2 (6 bases). This CDR3 has 13 amino acids. Germline V CDR1 and CDR2: SNHLY, FYNNEI. V was trimmed by 0 bases and J by 12 bases, leaving 15 bases between them. The CDR3 bases are TGTGCCAGCAGTGAAGCGGTCCCAGGGCGGGGGTACTTC. Translation gives CASSEAVPGRGYF.

This clonotype occurred many times. J is TRBJ2-7 and V is TRBV7-2; 10 nucleotides line up with TRBD1. The junction had 7 bases not matched to a gene; V was cut back by 5 bases and J by 3 bases. This CDR3 is built from 15 residues. Germline V gives CDR1 SGHTA, CDR2 FQGNSA. CDR3 DNA: TGTGCCAGCAGCCAGGGACAGGGGATGGGCTACGAGCAGTACTTC. Its protein product is CASSQGQGMGYEQYF.

This rearrangement joins TRBV29-1 to TRBJ2-1; D possibly matches TRBD1 or TRBD2 (5 bases each). Germline V gene lookup returns CDR1 SQVTM and CDR2 ANQGSEA. CDR3 length: 16 residues. V was cut by 2 bases and J by 1 base, with 15 bases left in between. The CDR3 sequence is CSVERLGAESYNEQFF. In nucleotides, the CDR3 is TGCAGCGTTGAACGCCTCGGGGCGGAATCCTACAATGAGCAGTTCTTC.

The V call is TRBV6-6, the J call TRBJ2-5; D is unresolved. Germline V CDR1 and CDR2: MNHNY, SVGAGI (reference sequence). The CDR3 consists of 14 residues. The V gene lost 2 bases and the J gene lost 3 bases, with 10 bases spanning the gap. The CDR3 DNA reads TGTGCCAGCAGTTACACCTCCACAGAAGAGACCCAGTACTTC. Translating it yields CASSYTSTEETQYF.

The V gene is TRBV10-3, the J gene TRBJ1-2; 7 bases are a match to TRBD1. V trimming: 0 bases; J trimming: 2 bases; junction bases outside the gene matches: 3. The germline V gene encodes CDR1 ENHRY and CDR2 SYGVKD. The CDR3 consists of 15 residues. CDR3 residues: CAISESAGQNYGYTF. Here the CDR3 DNA reads TGTGCCATCAGTGAGTCGGCGGGACAGAACTATGGCTACACCTTC.

The chain has TRBV2 and TRBJ1-1; weak D call: TRBD1 (5 bases). V was cut by 2 bases and J by 2 bases, with 12 bases left in between. The CDR3 runs to 15 residues. Germline loops: CDR1 SNHLY, CDR2 FYNNEI. This CDR3 reads CASSELGTGNTEAFF. CDR3 nucleotides: TGTGCCAGCAGTGAATTGGGAACAGGCAACACTGAAGCTTTCTTT.

J is TRBJ2-1 and V is TRBV24-1; D remains unclear. Germline lookup yields CDR1 KGHDR and CDR2 SFDVKD. The V end lost 4 bases, the J end lost 6 bases, and 15 bases lay between the germline ends. This CDR3 is built from 15 residues. This chain's CDR3 is CATSDPKGSGNEQFF. CDR3 DNA sequence: TGTGCCACCAGTGACCCCAAGGGCAGTGGCAATGAGCAGTTCTTC.

V usage is TRBV14 and J usage is TRBJ1-1, with a tentative D call TRBD1 (5 bases). Trimming pared 1 base from V and 5 bases from J, leaving 14 bases between. Per germline, CDR1 SGHDN and CDR2 FVKESK. The CDR3 length is 15 residues. The CDR3 DNA is TGTGCCAGCAGCCAAGTCCCGAAGGGGCGGACTGAAGCTTTCTTT. Protein: CASSQVPKGRTEAFF.

This clonotype was found many times. This chain links TRBV7-9 with TRBJ2-7; the match to TRBD2 covers 12 bases. Germline CDR1 and CDR2: SEHNR and FQNEAQ (reference sequence). Trimming removed 6 bases from V and 2 bases from J; junction bases left unmatched: 8. This CDR3 has 16 amino acids. The CDR3 DNA sequence: TGTGCCAGCAGACCTCTAGCGGGAGGGAGAGCCTACGAGCAGTACTTC. Its translation is CASRPLAGGRAYEQYF.

This rearrangement joins TRBV5-6 to TRBJ2-7; D remains ambiguous. The CDR3 consists of 13 residues. Germline V gene lookup returns CDR1 SGHDT and CDR2 YYEEEE. V was cut by 9 bases and J by 6 bases, with 19 bases left in between. For the CDR3, the DNA is TGTGCCACCGCTCCTTCCCATTGGGCCGAGCAGTACTTC. Translation: CATAPSHWAEQYF.

The sample holds a few counts of this clonotype. The V and J genes are TRBV6-1 and TRBJ2-4; D not certain. CDR3 length: 10 amino acids. The germline V gene encodes CDR1 MNHNS and CDR2 SASEGT. Trimming removed 3 bases from V and 9 bases from J, with 3 bases in between. This chain's CDR3 is CASSDAIQYF. The CDR3 coding sequence is TGTGCCAGCAGTGACGCCATTCAGTACTTC.

The table lists this clonotype with a few counts. V is TRBV2 and J is TRBJ1-4; D gene uncertain. This CDR3 is built from 16 residues. Between the trimmed V and J ends, which lost 4 bases and 3 bases, there was a span of 15 bases. Germline V CDR1 and CDR2: SNHLY, FYNNEI. In DNA, the CDR3 is TGTGCCAGCAGTGGGACGTGGGCATTTCCTAATGAAAAACTGTTTTTT. It is translated as CASSGTWAFPNEKLFF. Looking up the rest from reference TRBV2 and TRBJ1-4 gives the full variable domain: EPEVTQTPSHQVTQMGQEVILRCVPISNHLYFYWYRQILGQKVEFLVSFYNNEISEKSEIFDDQFSVERPDGSNFTLKIRSTKLEDSAMYFCASSGTWAFPNEKLFFGSGTQLSVL.

The J gene is TRBJ2-5, the V gene TRBV12-3 or TRBV12-4; 9 bases map to TRBD1. V shed 6 bases and J 4 bases; nucleotides not matched to a gene: 9. CDR3 length equals 15 residues. The CDR3 spells CASSNYRGRGETQYF. The CDR3 DNA reads as TGTGCCAGCAGCAATTACAGGGGGCGAGGAGAGACCCAGTACTTC.